The rows below give T cell receptor beta chains drawn from one sample of a study of T-cell reconstitution after alpha-beta-depleted transplantation in children. TCRdb passed the PCR reads through MiXCR, listing each CDR3 protein once. The sample carries about 440,000 distinct CDR3 sequences, approximately 42% recorded once. The specimen was PBMCs, collected before TCRalphabeta/CD19-depleted stem cell transplant. The receptor source for this set is a girl between 2 and 10 years old with aplastic anemia, due to receive a stem cell transplant. Both conserved end residues are part of each CDR3. D genes are given only for firm matches. The listing skips clone size in some rows; elsewhere it reads once, few, many or a size class.

d_call: .
clone_size: .
v_call: TRBV20-1
j_call: TRBJ1-5
cdr3_aa: CSANRDTNQPQHF
cdr3_nt: TGCAGTGCTAATCGGGACACCAATCAGCCCCAGCATTTT

d_call: TRBD1
clone_size: few
v_call: TRBV11-2
j_call: TRBJ2-7
cdr3_aa: CASSFFRDRAEQYF
cdr3_nt: TGTGCCAGCAGTTTTTTCCGGGACAGGGCCGAGCAGTACTTC

d_call: .
clone_size: few
v_call: TRBV4-2
j_call: TRBJ2-1
cdr3_aa: CASSPTPLPSNEQFF
cdr3_nt: TGTGCCAGCAGCCCGACTCCCCTCCCATCCAATGAGCAGTTCTTC

d_call: .
clone_size: many
v_call: TRBV7-8
j_call: TRBJ1-6
cdr3_aa: CASSPLFQYNSPLHF
cdr3_nt: TGTGCCAGCAGCCCATTGTTTCAGTATAATTCACCCCTCCACTTT

d_call: .
clone_size: .
v_call: TRBV5-5
j_call: TRBJ2-2
cdr3_aa: CASSLDQAGELFF
cdr3_nt: TGTGCCAGCAGCTTGGACCAGGCCGGGGAGCTGTTTTTT

d_call: .
clone_size: many
v_call: TRBV4-1
j_call: TRBJ1-4
cdr3_aa: CASSLWAEGTNEKLFF
cdr3_nt: TGCGCCAGCAGCCTCTGGGCGGAGGGGACTAATGAAAAACTGTTTTTT

d_call: TRBD2
clone_size: many
v_call: TRBV7-2
j_call: TRBJ2-5
cdr3_aa: CASSFQPTSGQETQYF
cdr3_nt: TGTGCCAGCAGCTTCCAACCTACTAGCGGCCAAGAGACCCAGTACTTC

d_call: .
clone_size: many
v_call: TRBV27
j_call: TRBJ1-1
cdr3_aa: CASSLSLTVNTEAFF
cdr3_nt: TGTGCCAGCAGTTTATCCCTGACAGTGAACACTGAAGCTTTCTTT

d_call: TRBD1
clone_size: few
v_call: TRBV6-1
j_call: TRBJ2-7
cdr3_aa: CASSLTGQVSYEQYF
cdr3_nt: TGTGCCAGCAGTCTGACGGGACAGGTATCCTACGAGCAGTACTTC

d_call: .
clone_size: .
v_call: TRBV20-1
j_call: TRBJ2-7
cdr3_aa: CSARDWQASYEQYF
cdr3_nt: TGCAGTGCTAGGGACTGGCAAGCTAGCTACGAGCAGTACTTC

d_call: TRBD1
clone_size: .
v_call: TRBV20-1
j_call: TRBJ2-7
cdr3_aa: CSAGRTGVADYEQYF
cdr3_nt: TGCAGTGCTGGGAGGACAGGGGTGGCAGACTACGAGCAGTACTTC

d_call: .
clone_size: many
v_call: TRBV20-1
j_call: TRBJ2-1
cdr3_aa: CSVPETEAYNEQFF
cdr3_nt: TGCAGTGTTCCGGAGACTGAGGCCTACAATGAGCAGTTCTTC

d_call: .
clone_size: .
v_call: TRBV15
j_call: TRBJ2-5
cdr3_aa: CATSRGRGVYQETQYF
cdr3_nt: TGTGCCACCAGCAGAGGAAGGGGGGTGTACCAAGAGACCCAGTACTTC

d_call: TRBD2
clone_size: few
v_call: TRBV5-6
j_call: TRBJ2-3
cdr3_aa: CASSFIAGGADTQYF
cdr3_nt: TGTGCCAGCAGCTTCATTGCGGGAGGGGCAGATACGCAGTATTTT

d_call: TRBD1
clone_size: once
v_call: TRBV11-2
j_call: TRBJ1-1
cdr3_aa: CASSRPGQGGEAFF
cdr3_nt: TGTGCCAGCAGCCGACCGGGACAGGGGGGGGAAGCTTTCTTT

d_call: .
clone_size: many
v_call: TRBV5-1
j_call: TRBJ2-1
cdr3_aa: CASSFLGPDEQFF
cdr3_nt: TGCGCCAGCAGCTTCCTAGGCCCCGATGAGCAGTTCTTC

d_call: TRBD2
clone_size: .
v_call: TRBV28
j_call: TRBJ2-1
cdr3_aa: CASSSPQPIAGQQFF
cdr3_nt: TGTGCCAGCAGTTCCCCACAACCGATAGCGGGGCAGCAGTTCTTC

d_call: .
clone_size: .
v_call: TRBV20-1
j_call: TRBJ2-6
cdr3_aa: CSATPGSSGANVLTF
cdr3_nt: TGCAGTGCTACTCCGGGGAGCTCTGGGGCCAACGTCCTGACTTTC

d_call: TRBD1
clone_size: few
v_call: TRBV5-1
j_call: TRBJ2-7
cdr3_aa: CASSTGQGGYEQYF
cdr3_nt: TGCGCCAGCAGCACAGGACAGGGAGGCTACGAGCAGTACTTC

d_call: .
clone_size: few
v_call: TRBV29-1
j_call: TRBJ2-3
cdr3_aa: CSGGTDTQYF
cdr3_nt: TGCAGCGGGGGGACAGATACGCAGTATTTT

d_call: .
clone_size: .
v_call: TRBV29-1
j_call: TRBJ2-1
cdr3_aa: CSVDLDSNEQFF
cdr3_nt: TGCAGCGTTGATCTGGACAGCAATGAGCAGTTCTTC

d_call: TRBD1
clone_size: .
v_call: TRBV4-2
j_call: TRBJ2-3
cdr3_aa: CASSHLKGQGADTQYF
cdr3_nt: TGTGCCAGCAGCCACCTGAAGGGACAGGGGGCAGATACGCAGTATTTT

d_call: .
clone_size: .
v_call: TRBV7-8
j_call: TRBJ2-7
cdr3_aa: CASSFEGQRGEQYF
cdr3_nt: TGTGCCAGCAGCTTCGAGGGGCAACGGGGAGAGCAGTACTTC

d_call: TRBD2
clone_size: few
v_call: TRBV6-5
j_call: TRBJ2-1
cdr3_aa: CASSNPGTSGSDEQFF
cdr3_nt: TGTGCCAGCAGTAACCCCGGGACTAGCGGGAGCGATGAGCAGTTCTTC

d_call: TRBD2
clone_size: many
v_call: TRBV15
j_call: TRBJ2-1
cdr3_aa: CATSRRTSGRGNEQFF
cdr3_nt: TGTGCCACCAGCCGGAGAACTAGCGGGAGGGGCAATGAGCAGTTCTTC

d_call: .
clone_size: few
v_call: TRBV4-2
j_call: TRBJ2-7
cdr3_aa: CASSQELTSYEQYF
cdr3_nt: TGTGCCAGCAGCCAAGAGCTAACATCCTACGAGCAGTACTTC

d_call: .
clone_size: .
v_call: TRBV7-8
j_call: TRBJ2-2
cdr3_aa: CASSPASWETGELFF
cdr3_nt: TGTGCCAGCAGCCCGGCCTCCTGGGAGACCGGGGAGCTGTTTTTT

d_call: .
clone_size: .
v_call: TRBV19
j_call: TRBJ1-5
cdr3_aa: CASTRSGDNQPQHF
cdr3_nt: TGTGCCAGCACCCGGTCAGGGGACAATCAGCCCCAGCATTTT

d_call: .
clone_size: few
v_call: TRBV20-1
j_call: TRBJ2-1
cdr3_aa: CSATPGYNEQFF
cdr3_nt: TGCAGTGCTACCCCGGGGTACAATGAGCAGTTCTTC

d_call: .
clone_size: .
v_call: TRBV20-1
j_call: TRBJ1-1
cdr3_aa: CSVSRDEAFF
cdr3_nt: TGCAGTGTGAGCAGGGATGAAGCTTTCTTT

d_call: .
clone_size: .
v_call: TRBV29-1
j_call: TRBJ2-7
cdr3_aa: CSVETTNSYEQYF
cdr3_nt: TGCAGCGTTGAGACAACGAACTCCTACGAGCAGTACTTC

d_call: .
clone_size: once
v_call: TRBV29-1
j_call: TRBJ1-1
cdr3_aa: CSVTSYRGFGTEAFF
cdr3_nt: TGCAGCGTCACCTCTTATAGGGGTTTTGGGACTGAAGCTTTCTTT

d_call: TRBD2
clone_size: many
v_call: TRBV5-1
j_call: TRBJ2-1
cdr3_aa: CASSSPGTSDSYNEQFF
cdr3_nt: TGCGCCAGCAGCTCTCCTGGGACTAGCGACTCCTACAATGAGCAGTTCTTC

d_call: TRBD2
clone_size: .
v_call: TRBV11-2
j_call: TRBJ2-1
cdr3_aa: CASCPGRLGVAGVYNEQFF
cdr3_nt: TGTGCCAGCTGTCCCGGGCGGCTTGGGGTAGCGGGGGTTTACAATGAGCAGTTCTTC

d_call: TRBD2
clone_size: .
v_call: TRBV7-2
j_call: TRBJ2-1
cdr3_aa: CASTQAGGYDEQFF
cdr3_nt: TGTGCCAGCACCCAAGCGGGGGGATACGATGAGCAGTTCTTC

d_call: .
clone_size: .
v_call: TRBV20-1
j_call: TRBJ1-5
cdr3_aa: CSARGGENQPQHF
cdr3_nt: TGCAGTGCCAGGGGTGGGGAGAACCAGCCCCAGCATTTT

d_call: .
clone_size: .
v_call: TRBV15
j_call: TRBJ1-2
cdr3_aa: CATSRDPGTSPNYGYTF
cdr3_nt: TGTGCCACCAGCAGAGATCCCGGAACGTCCCCTAACTATGGCTACACCTTC